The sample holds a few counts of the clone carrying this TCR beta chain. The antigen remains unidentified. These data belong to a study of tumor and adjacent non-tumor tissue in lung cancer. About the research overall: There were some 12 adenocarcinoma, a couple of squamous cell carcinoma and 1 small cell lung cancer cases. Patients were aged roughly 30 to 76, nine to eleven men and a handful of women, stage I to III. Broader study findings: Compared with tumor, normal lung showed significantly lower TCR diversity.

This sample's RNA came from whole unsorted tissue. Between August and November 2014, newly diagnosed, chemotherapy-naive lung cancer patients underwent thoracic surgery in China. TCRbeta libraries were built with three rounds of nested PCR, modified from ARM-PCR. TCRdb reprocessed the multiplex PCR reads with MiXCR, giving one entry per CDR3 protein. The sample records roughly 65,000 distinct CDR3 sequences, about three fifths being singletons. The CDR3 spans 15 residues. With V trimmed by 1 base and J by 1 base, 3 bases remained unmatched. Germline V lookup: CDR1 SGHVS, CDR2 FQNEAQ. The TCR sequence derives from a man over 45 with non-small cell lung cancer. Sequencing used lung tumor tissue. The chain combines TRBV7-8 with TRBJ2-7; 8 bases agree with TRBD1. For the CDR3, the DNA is TGTGCCAGCAGCTTAGGGGGACAGGAGTCCTACGAGCAGTACTTC. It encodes CASSLGGQESYEQYF.